The next 16 T cell receptor beta chains were all read from a single sample in a study of PD-1 blockade in mismatch repair-deficient tumors. These receptors have no identified antigens. Specified time point: roughly 11-day in vitro stimulation with candidate neoantigen peptide 6. This table comes from immunoSEQ multiplex PCR, and its TCRdb copy is limited to in-frame clones, with some not included. The sample has roughly 14,000 clones; 86% are singletons. The sample was cells cultured in vitro, taken from a patient treated with pembrolizumab. These receptors all stem from an adult with mismatch repair-deficient cancer.

Here the CDR3 DNA reads TGTGCCAGCAGCCCTAAACTAGGACAAGAGACCCAGTACTTC. It specifies CASSPKLGQETQYF. This rearrangement joins TRBV5-4 to TRBJ2-5; TRBD2 is a possible D gene (5 bases). From germline, CDR1 is SGHNT and CDR2 YYREEE (reference sequence). The germline V and J ends were trimmed by 4 bases and 2 bases, with 12 bases remaining between them. The CDR3 spans 14 residues.

V and J are TRBV10-2 and TRBJ2-7; 12 nucleotides match TRBD2. Trimming removed 4 bases from V and 4 bases from J; junction bases left unmatched: 5. This CDR3 spans 15 amino acids. CDR1 and CDR2 from the germline V gene are WSHSY and SAAADI. CDR3 sequence (DNA): TGCGCCAGCAGTGCTAGCGGGAGGGCCTTATACGAGCAGTACTTC. Translated, it gives CASSASGRALYEQYF.

V and J are TRBV5-4 and TRBJ2-7, with D possibly being TRBD1 (5 bases). From germline, CDR1 is SGHNT and CDR2 YYREEE (reference sequence). Deletions cut 6 bases from V and 5 bases from J, with 18 bases between. This CDR3 spans 14 amino acids. In nucleotides, the CDR3 is TGTGCCAGCAACCTATGGGGCTCCCCGAACGAGCAGTACTTC. Its translation: CASNLWGSPNEQYF.

CDR3 nucleotide sequence: TGTGCCAGCAGTTTGAGGTTTAGGGACTATGGCTACACCTTC. It yields the protein CASSLRFRDYGYTF. The rearrangement uses TRBV28 and TRBJ1-2, with D unclear. Germline lookup yields CDR1 MDHEN and CDR2 SYDVKM. V shed 3 bases and J shed 3 bases, with 11 bases lying between them. The CDR3 totals 14 residues.

The V and J genes are TRBV9 and TRBJ2-7; 7 bases align to TRBD2. CDR1 SGDLS and CDR2 YYNGEE come from the germline V gene. CDR3 size: 14 residues. The trim removed 4 bases at V and 0 bases at J, leaving 4 bases unmatched. The CDR3 DNA sequence: TGTGCCAGCAGCCCAAGCGGGGTCTCCTACGAGCAGTACTTC. Protein sequence: CASSPSGVSYEQYF.

The chain has TRBV11-2 and TRBJ2-5, with D possibly TRBD1 on 7 matching bases. The V and J ends lost 6 bases and 2 bases respectively, with 16 bases between them. The germline gives CDR1 SGHAT, CDR2 FQNNGV. The CDR3 consists of 15 residues. The CDR3 is CASSHWRDRQETQYF. The DNA for the CDR3 is TGTGCCAGCAGTCACTGGAGGGACAGACAAGAGACCCAGTACTTC. The whole variable domain, filled in from reference TRBV11-2 and TRBJ2-5, reads EAGVAQSPRYKIIEKRQSVAFWCNPISGHATLYWYQQILGQGPKLLIQFQNNGVVDDSQLPKDRFSAERLKGVDSTLKIQPAKLEDSAVYLCASSHWRDRQETQYFGPGTRLLVL.

The chain uses TRBV18 and TRBJ1-3; D unclear. V lost 1 base and J 1 base, leaving 14 bases between the germline ends. CDR3 length: 17 residues. Germline loops: CDR1 KGHSH, CDR2 LQKENI. CDR3 nucleotide sequence: TGTGCCAGCTCACCACAGCTGCAGTTGCCGTCTGGAAACACCATATATTTT. It codes for CASSPQLQLPSGNTIYF.

The chain carries TRBV7-2 and TRBJ2-2; D uncertain. Germline V gives CDR1 SGHTA, CDR2 FQGNSA. The CDR3 has 14 amino acids. V was cut by 7 bases and J by 6 bases, with 15 bases left in between. In DNA form, the CDR3 reads TGTGCCAGCATCGAGGTCCTGGTCCCCGGGGAGCTGTTTTTT. This sequence encodes CASIEVLVPGELFF.

The chain combines TRBV9 with TRBJ2-3; 7 bases align to TRBD2. Germline lookup yields CDR1 SGDLS and CDR2 YYNGEE. J lost 5 bases, V lost 4 bases, and 13 bases had no gene match. The CDR3 is 16 amino acids. The CDR3 DNA is TGTGCCAGCAGCACCGAATTGACTAGCCAGGGAGATACGCAGTATTTT. Translation: CASSTELTSQGDTQYF.

The genes are TRBV5-1 and TRBJ2-5; D call uncertain. The CDR3 contains 13 residues. Trimming left V 4 bases short and J 5 bases short, with 12 bases between. Germline V gives CDR1 SGHRS, CDR2 YFSETQ. The CDR3 nucleotides are TGCGCCAGCAGCCCCCGTACGAAGGAGACCCAGTACTTC. It codes for CASSPRTKETQYF.

V is TRBV7-3 and J is TRBJ2-3; 9 bases match TRBD2. The J segment lost 4 bases and the V segment lost 4 bases, leaving 6 bases of the junction unmatched. The CDR3 length is 15 residues. Germline assignment: CDR1 SGHTA and CDR2 FQGTGA. CDR3 bases: TGTGCCAGCAGCTCACTAGCGGGCATCTCAGATACGCAGTATTTT. Translating gives CASSSLAGISDTQYF. Full variable domain (rest looked up from reference TRBV7-3 and TRBJ2-3): GAGVSQTPSNKVTEKGKYVELRCDPISGHTALYWYRQSLGQGPEFLIYFQGTGAADDSGLPNDRFFAVRPEGSVSTLKIQRTERGDSAVYLCASSSLAGISDTQYFGPGTRLTVL.

V is TRBV5-4 and J is TRBJ2-5; 13 bases fit TRBD2. The CDR3 runs to 16 residues. Germline CDR1 and CDR2: SGHNT and YYREEE (reference sequence). Unmatched junction bases numbered 7, after V lost 4 bases and J lost 4 bases. This chain's CDR3 is CASSRTSGGRGETQYF. CDR3 coding DNA: TGTGCCAGCAGCCGGACTAGCGGGGGCCGCGGAGAGACCCAGTACTTC.

The chain is built from TRBV5-6 and TRBJ2-2; D is undetermined. The CDR3 extends over 14 amino acids. V dropped 0 bases and J dropped 0 bases, with 3 bases sitting between them. Germline V gives CDR1 SGHDT, CDR2 YYEEEE. The CDR3 bases are TGTGCCAGCAGCTTGGGGGCGAACACCGGGGAGCTGTTTTTT. Translated, it gives CASSLGANTGELFF.

The rearrangement joins TRBV19 to TRBJ1-1; 7 bases map to TRBD1. Germline V gives CDR1 LNHDA, CDR2 SQIVND (reference sequence). V lost 6 bases and J lost 6; bases outside the gene matches: 4. The CDR3 covers 12 residues. This chain's CDR3 is CASRVTGAEAFF. The CDR3 nucleotides are TGTGCCAGTAGGGTTACAGGGGCTGAAGCTTTCTTT.

This chain joins TRBV11-2 and TRBJ2-2; 7 bases line up with TRBD2. This CDR3 has 15 amino acids. Trimming cost V 4 bases and J 5 bases; bases outside gene matches: 7. CDR1 is SGHAT, CDR2 FQNNGV, per germline. The CDR3 loop is CASSSLAVVTGELFF. The CDR3 nucleotides are TGTGCCAGCAGCTCCCTAGCGGTTGTTACCGGGGAGCTGTTTTTT. Looking up the rest from reference TRBV11-2 and TRBJ2-2 gives the full variable domain: EAGVAQSPRYKIIEKRQSVAFWCNPISGHATLYWYQQILGQGPKLLIQFQNNGVVDDSQLPKDRFSAERLKGVDSTLKIQPAKLEDSAVYLCASSSLAVVTGELFFGEGSRLTVL.

The gene calls are TRBV15 and TRBJ2-7, with TRBD1 matching 9 bases. Germline V gene lookup returns CDR1 LNHNV and CDR2 YYDKDF (reference sequence). V shed 5 bases, J shed 2 bases, and the junction held 7 bases outside the gene matches. The CDR3 runs to 15 residues. This chain's CDR3 is CATSVGTGYTYEQYF. The CDR3 DNA sequence: TGTGCCACCAGCGTCGGGACAGGGTATACCTACGAGCAGTACTTC. Full variable domain (missing parts from reference TRBV15 and TRBJ2-7): DAMVIQNPRYQVTQFGKPVTLSCSQTLNHNVMYWYQQKSSQAPKLLFHYYDKDFNNEADTPDNFQSRRPNTSFCFLDIRSPGLGDTAMYLCATSVGTGYTYEQYFGPGTRLTVT.